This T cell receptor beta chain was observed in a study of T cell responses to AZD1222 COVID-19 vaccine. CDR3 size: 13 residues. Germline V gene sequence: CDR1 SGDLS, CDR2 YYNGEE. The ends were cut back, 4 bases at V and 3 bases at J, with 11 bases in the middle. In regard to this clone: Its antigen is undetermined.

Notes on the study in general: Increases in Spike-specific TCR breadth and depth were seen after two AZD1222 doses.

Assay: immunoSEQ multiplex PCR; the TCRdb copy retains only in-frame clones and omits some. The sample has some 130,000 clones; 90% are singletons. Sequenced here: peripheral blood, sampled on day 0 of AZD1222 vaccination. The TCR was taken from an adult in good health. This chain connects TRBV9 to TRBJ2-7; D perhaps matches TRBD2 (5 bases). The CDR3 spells CASSPGEFYEQYF. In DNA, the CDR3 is TGTGCCAGCAGCCCCGGGGAGTTCTACGAGCAGTACTTC.